These T cell receptor beta chains were read from a single sample in a study of blood T cells in healthy people across ages. In TCRdb, the 5' RACE reads were re-called with MiXCR into one record per CDR3 protein. The sample has about 650,000 distinct CDR3 sequences, roughly 32% seen once; the top ten hold 15%. Input material: blood. These receptors were obtained from a woman aged 80 or over in good health. The CDR3 runs from the conserved cysteine through the conserved F or W. A D gene is named only where the DNA matches it firmly. Clone size is given for some rows only: seen once, a few or many times, or a class if the clone is expanded.

v_call	clone_size	j_call	d_call	cdr3_aa	cdr3_nt
TRBV6-6	many	TRBJ1-4	-	CASREIRGLYWEKLFF	TGTGCCAGCAGAGAAATTAGAGGCCTTTATTGGGAAAAACTGTTTTTT
TRBV6-6	-	TRBJ2-1	TRBD1	CASSYGNRGVGANEQFF	TGTGCCAGCAGTTACGGGAACAGGGGAGTCGGGGCCAATGAGCAGTTCTTC
TRBV6-5	-	TRBJ2-3	TRBD2	CASSYGTSGGLTDTQYF	TGTGCCAGCAGTTACGGGACTAGCGGGGGGCTCACAGATACGCAGTATTTT
TRBV5-1	many	TRBJ2-1	-	CASSLVGQVYNEQFF	TGCGCCAGCAGCTTGGTAGGCCAGGTTTACAATGAGCAGTTCTTC
TRBV20-1	-	TRBJ1-5	-	CSARGSPNQPQHF	TGCAGTGCTAGAGGCAGCCCCAATCAGCCCCAGCATTTT
TRBV7-2	many	TRBJ1-1	TRBD1	CASSLDRGNTEAFF	TGTGCCAGCAGCCTGGACAGGGGGAACACTGAAGCTTTCTTT
TRBV7-3	-	TRBJ2-7	TRBD1	CTSSLTGQGHEQYF	TGTACCAGCAGCTTAACGGGACAGGGTCATGAGCAGTACTTC
TRBV4-3	-	TRBJ2-7	-	CASSQAFQGPYEQYF	TGCGCCAGCAGCCAAGCCTTCCAGGGCCCCTACGAGCAGTACTTC
TRBV7-2	many	TRBJ2-7	-	CASSSVGEQYF	TGTGCCAGCAGCTCCGTTGGGGAGCAGTACTTC
TRBV19	few	TRBJ2-1	-	CASSLGQVLGVEQFF	TGTGCCAGTAGTCTAGGACAAGTACTCGGCGTTGAGCAGTTCTTC
TRBV9	-	TRBJ1-1	-	CASSGQFTTEAFF	TGTGCCAGCAGCGGACAGTTTACCACTGAAGCTTTCTTT
TRBV5-1	-	TRBJ1-1	-	CASSLGTGAGWENTEAFF	TGCGCCAGCAGCTTGGGTACGGGGGCTGGGTGGGAGAACACTGAAGCTTTCTTT
TRBV2	many	TRBJ2-3	-	CASSEARGTDTQYF	TGTGCCAGCAGTGAAGCTCGGGGTACAGATACGCAGTATTTT
TRBV9	-	TRBJ1-1	TRBD1	CASSSQQGARGTEAFF	TGTGCCAGCAGCTCGCAACAGGGGGCGCGTGGCACTGAAGCTTTCTTT
TRBV6-2/TRBV6-3	few	TRBJ1-1	-	CASSQTVLNTEAFF	TGTGCCAGCAGTCAGACAGTCCTGAACACTGAAGCTTTCTTT
TRBV11-2	-	TRBJ2-1	-	CASSGNSNEQFF	TGTGCCAGCTCTGGGAACAGCAATGAGCAGTTCTTC
TRBV20-1	many	TRBJ1-4	-	CSARVGHFATNEKLFF	TGCAGTGCTAGAGTAGGACACTTTGCAACTAATGAAAAACTGTTTTTT
TRBV3-1	-	TRBJ2-3	TRBD2	CASSPWSGGFTDTQYF	TGTGCCAGCAGCCCCTGGAGCGGGGGATTCACAGATACGCAGTATTTT
TRBV30	-	TRBJ1-1	-	CAWSVQNSWNTEAFF	TGTGCCTGGAGTGTACAGAACAGTTGGAACACTGAAGCTTTCTTT
TRBV30	-	TRBJ2-7	TRBD2	CAWAPGGYEQYF	TGTGCCTGGGCCCCGGGAGGGTACGAGCAGTACTTC
TRBV20-1	-	TRBJ2-1	TRBD2	CSAGFGGAYNEQFF	TGCAGTGCGGGTTTCGGGGGGGCTTACAATGAGCAGTTCTTC
TRBV7-3	-	TRBJ2-3	-	CASSETGLGADTQYF	TGTGCCAGCAGCGAAACAGGGTTGGGAGCAGATACGCAGTATTTT
TRBV7-9	many	TRBJ1-5	TRBD1	CASSLGGQGMGQPQHF	TGTGCCAGCAGCTTAGGGGGACAGGGCATGGGTCAGCCCCAGCATTTT
TRBV3-1	-	TRBJ2-1	-	CATSPRGTYNEQFF	TGTGCCACCAGTCCTAGGGGGACCTACAATGAGCAGTTCTTC
TRBV3-1	few	TRBJ1-2	TRBD1	CASSQDPDRIYYGYTF	TGTGCCAGCAGCCAAGATCCGGACAGGATCTACTATGGCTACACCTTC
TRBV13	many	TRBJ2-7	-	CASSFRVMDPQYF	TGTGCCAGCAGCTTTAGGGTTATGGATCCCCAGTACTTC
TRBV2	-	TRBJ2-5	TRBD1	CASSLQGRKYF	TGTGCCAGCAGCTTACAGGGGCGAAAGTACTTC
TRBV7-8	many	TRBJ2-6	-	CASTEYRAGGANVLTF	TGTGCCAGCACCGAGTACCGGGCTGGGGGGGCCAACGTCCTGACTTTC
TRBV30	few	TRBJ1-2	TRBD1	CAWGQGGYGYTF	TGTGCCTGGGGACAGGGGGGTTATGGCTACACCTTC
TRBV28	many	TRBJ2-1	-	CASSSWGRGSYNEQFF	TGTGCCAGCAGCTCTTGGGGACGCGGCTCCTACAATGAGCAGTTCTTC
TRBV6-5	many	TRBJ1-2	TRBD1	CASSYSGQGRPGDYGYTF	TGTGCCAGCAGTTACTCCGGACAGGGCCGGCCCGGAGACTATGGCTACACCTTC
TRBV4-3	few	TRBJ2-3	-	CASSQEDKFEDTQYF	TGCGCCAGCAGCCAAGAGGACAAGTTCGAGGATACGCAGTATTTT
TRBV6-2/TRBV6-3	few	TRBJ2-3	-	CASSLPGAPGTDTQYF	TGTGCCAGCAGTCTGCCTGGGGCCCCTGGGACAGATACGCAGTATTTT
TRBV6-1	-	TRBJ1-2	-	CASFNGYGYTF	TGTGCCAGCTTTAATGGCTATGGCTACACCTTC
TRBV30	many	TRBJ2-3	TRBD2	CAWSSTSGGAGGGTDTQYF	TGTGCCTGGAGCTCGACTAGCGGGGGGGCAGGTGGAGGCACAGATACGCAGTATTTT
TRBV5-1	many	TRBJ2-7	-	CASSLGTARSYEQYF	TGCGCCAGCAGCTTGGGGACGGCGCGCTCCTACGAGCAGTACTTC
TRBV9	few	TRBJ1-4	-	CASSVSGAGEKLFF	TGTGCCAGCAGCGTATCGGGGGCGGGTGAAAAACTGTTTTTT
TRBV5-1	few	TRBJ1-4	-	CASSLEDQQASTNEKLFF	TGCGCCAGCAGCTTGGAAGATCAGCAGGCTTCAACTAATGAAAAACTGTTTTTT
TRBV29-1	many	TRBJ2-1	-	CSTFYNEQFF	TGCAGCACCTTCTACAATGAGCAGTTCTTC
TRBV6-2/TRBV6-3	-	TRBJ1-1	-	CATGFGAEAFF	TGTGCCACCGGATTTGGAGCTGAAGCTTTCTTT
TRBV6-2/TRBV6-3	-	TRBJ2-7	-	CASSPYGFASERRYEQYF	TGTGCCAGCAGTCCTTACGGATTTGCCAGCGAGAGAAGGTACGAGCAGTACTTC
TRBV15	many	TRBJ2-1	TRBD1	CATSRQQGMRGANEQFF	TGTGCCACCAGCAGACAACAGGGGATGAGGGGAGCAAATGAGCAGTTCTTC
TRBV20-1	-	TRBJ2-4	-	CSASPGQGAKNIQYF	TGCAGTGCTAGTCCCGGTCAGGGAGCCAAAAACATTCAGTACTTC
TRBV7-2	many	TRBJ2-3	TRBD2	CASSSLTSGGVTQYF	TGTGCCAGCAGCTCCTTGACTAGCGGCGGAGTAACGCAGTATTTT
TRBV6-4	few	TRBJ2-1	-	CASSDQGGHNEQFF	TGTGCCAGCAGTGACCAAGGTGGCCACAATGAGCAGTTCTTC
TRBV7-2	many	TRBJ1-2	TRBD1	CASSQRGGAWINYGYTF	TGTGCCAGCAGCCAACGAGGGGGCGCATGGATCAACTATGGCTACACCTTC
TRBV7-2	many	TRBJ2-5	TRBD2	CASSAGGSETQYF	TGTGCCAGCAGCGCCGGGGGGTCGGAGACCCAGTACTTC
TRBV6-1	-	TRBJ2-1	TRBD1	CASTFGRGSNAQFF	TGTGCCAGCACGTTCGGCAGGGGGAGCAATGCGCAGTTCTTC
TRBV4-1	-	TRBJ2-1	TRBD1	CASSQLGDSNEQFF	TGCGCCAGCAGCCAATTGGGGGACAGCAATGAGCAGTTCTTC
TRBV12-3/TRBV12-4	many	TRBJ1-2	-	CASSFSREDGYTF	TGTGCCAGCAGTTTCTCCAGGGAGGATGGCTACACCTTC
TRBV20-1	many	TRBJ1-4	-	CSARAGYEKLFF	TGCAGTGCTAGGGCAGGGTATGAAAAACTGTTTTTT
TRBV7-2	many	TRBJ1-5	-	CASSLVGVGQPQHF	TGTGCCAGCAGCTTAGTAGGGGTGGGTCAGCCCCAGCATTTT